This entry describes one TCR beta chain. These data come from a study of blood T cell repertoires in COVID-19. The CDR3 is 15 amino acids. Germline assignment: CDR1 SGHTA and CDR2 FQGTGA. Deletions cut 1 base from V and 0 bases from J, with 6 bases between. Sequencing was performed with immunoSEQ multiplex PCR; in TCRdb, only in-frame clones are kept and a portion is missing. The profile covers roughly 170,000 clones, with about 88% appearing a single time and 20% to 30% taken by the ten largest. The sample taken for sequencing was peripheral blood. The V and J genes are TRBV7-3 and TRBJ2-2; the D is unclear. This receptor was obtained from a man in his sixties with acute or convalescent COVID-19. The CDR3 DNA follows: TGTGCCAGCAGCTTAAGTCCATCGAACACCGGGGAGCTGTTTTTT. Encoded protein: CASSLSPSNTGELFF.